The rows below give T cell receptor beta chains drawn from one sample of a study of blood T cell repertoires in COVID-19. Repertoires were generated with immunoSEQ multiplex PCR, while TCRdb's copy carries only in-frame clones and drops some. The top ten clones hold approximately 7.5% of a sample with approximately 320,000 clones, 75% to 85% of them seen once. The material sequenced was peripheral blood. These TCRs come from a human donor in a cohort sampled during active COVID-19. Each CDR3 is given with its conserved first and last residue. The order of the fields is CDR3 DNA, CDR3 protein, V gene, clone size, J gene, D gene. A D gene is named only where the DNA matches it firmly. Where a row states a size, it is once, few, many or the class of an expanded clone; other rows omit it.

CDR3 DNA: TGTGCCAGCACCAGATGGGGGGATGAGCAGTTCTTC; CDR3 protein: CASTRWGDEQFF; V gene: TRBV2; clone size: NA; J gene: TRBJ2-1; D gene: NA
CDR3 DNA: TGTGCCAGCAGCCAAGATACGGGGACCGGGGAGCTGTTTTTT; CDR3 protein: CASSQDTGTGELFF; V gene: TRBV4-2; clone size: NA; J gene: TRBJ2-2; D gene: NA
CDR3 DNA: TGTGCCAGCAGTTTTGAGTGGGTCGGGGGCTACACCTTC; CDR3 protein: CASSFEWVGGYTF; V gene: TRBV12-3/TRBV12-4; clone size: NA; J gene: TRBJ1-2; D gene: NA
CDR3 DNA: TGCGCCAGCAGCCACCAGGGGACAGATACGCAGTATTTT; CDR3 protein: CASSHQGTDTQYF; V gene: TRBV5-1; clone size: NA; J gene: TRBJ2-3; D gene: NA
CDR3 DNA: TGTGCCAGCAGCCAAGGACAGGAGAATGAAAAACTGTTTTTT; CDR3 protein: CASSQGQENEKLFF; V gene: TRBV4-2; clone size: NA; J gene: TRBJ1-4; D gene: NA
CDR3 DNA: TGTGCCAGTATAGCCAGGGGGGACGGCACTGAAGCTTTCTTT; CDR3 protein: CASIARGDGTEAFF; V gene: TRBV19; clone size: once; J gene: TRBJ1-1; D gene: TRBD1
CDR3 DNA: TGTGCCAGCAGCCAAATGACCTACAGCTCTGGCTACACCTTC; CDR3 protein: CASSQMTYSSGYTF; V gene: TRBV3-1/TRBV3-2; clone size: once; J gene: TRBJ1-2; D gene: NA
CDR3 DNA: TGTGCCAGCAGCCTTACGGTATACGAGCAGTACTTC; CDR3 protein: CASSLTVYEQYF; V gene: TRBV3-1/TRBV3-2; clone size: NA; J gene: TRBJ2-7; D gene: NA
CDR3 DNA: TGTGCCAGCAGCTCCCTCAGAGAGCAGTACTTC; CDR3 protein: CASSSLREQYF; V gene: TRBV7-9; clone size: NA; J gene: TRBJ2-7; D gene: NA
CDR3 DNA: TGTGCCAGCCGACACAGGGGGACTATGGAGAACACTGAAGCTTTCTTT; CDR3 protein: CASRHRGTMENTEAFF; V gene: TRBV18; clone size: NA; J gene: TRBJ1-1; D gene: TRBD1
CDR3 DNA: TGTGCCAGCAGCTTGCTTTCGGTCGAGGACACCGGGGAGCTGTTTTTT; CDR3 protein: CASSLLSVEDTGELFF; V gene: TRBV5-4; clone size: NA; J gene: TRBJ2-2; D gene: NA
CDR3 DNA: TGTGCCAGCAGCTCCTGGGGGGACCGAGACGAAAAACTGTTTTTT; CDR3 protein: CASSSWGDRDEKLFF; V gene: TRBV9; clone size: NA; J gene: TRBJ1-4; D gene: NA
CDR3 DNA: TGTGCCACCAGCAGAGATGCGTTCTCTGGAAACACCATATATTTT; CDR3 protein: CATSRDAFSGNTIYF; V gene: TRBV15; clone size: NA; J gene: TRBJ1-3; D gene: NA
CDR3 DNA: TGTGCCAGCACCTCCGGGGATAACTATGGCTACACCTTC; CDR3 protein: CASTSGDNYGYTF; V gene: TRBV6-5; clone size: NA; J gene: TRBJ1-2; D gene: NA
CDR3 DNA: TGTGCCAGCAGCTTCGGATCCTCAGCGGGCACTGAAGCTTTCTTT; CDR3 protein: CASSFGSSAGTEAFF; V gene: TRBV9; clone size: few; J gene: TRBJ1-1; D gene: NA
CDR3 DNA: TGTGCCAGTAGTAGGGACAGAAAATACGAGCAGTACTTC; CDR3 protein: CASSRDRKYEQYF; V gene: TRBV19; clone size: NA; J gene: TRBJ2-7; D gene: TRBD1
CDR3 DNA: TGTGCCAGCAGCCAAACAGGGACGACAACTAATGAAAAACTGTTTTTT; CDR3 protein: CASSQTGTTTNEKLFF; V gene: TRBV3-1/TRBV3-2; clone size: many; J gene: TRBJ1-4; D gene: NA
CDR3 DNA: TGTGCCACCAGTGATCCGGCGACAGGGCGGTTGTTTTTT; CDR3 protein: CATSDPATGRLFF; V gene: TRBV24-1; clone size: NA; J gene: TRBJ1-4; D gene: TRBD1
CDR3 DNA: TGTGCCAGCAGCTTGGATGGCGGGGGGGCGGACTACGAGCAGTACTTC; CDR3 protein: CASSLDGGGADYEQYF; V gene: TRBV5-4; clone size: NA; J gene: TRBJ2-7; D gene: TRBD2
CDR3 DNA: TGCAGCGTTGTAGGGGACAGCACCCACGAGCAGTACTTC; CDR3 protein: CSVVGDSTHEQYF; V gene: TRBV29-1; clone size: NA; J gene: TRBJ2-7; D gene: TRBD1
CDR3 DNA: TGTGCCAGCAGCTCACAGGGGCCATCGAACACCGGGGAGCTGTTTTTT; CDR3 protein: CASSSQGPSNTGELFF; V gene: TRBV11-3; clone size: NA; J gene: TRBJ2-2; D gene: TRBD1
CDR3 DNA: TGTGCCAGCAGCCCTATCCGGGAGGGTTCACCCCTCCACTTT; CDR3 protein: CASSPIREGSPLHF; V gene: TRBV7-9; clone size: NA; J gene: TRBJ1-6; D gene: NA
CDR3 DNA: TGTGCCACCAGTGACCCTGACAGAAACTATGGCTACACCTTC; CDR3 protein: CATSDPDRNYGYTF; V gene: TRBV24-1; clone size: NA; J gene: TRBJ1-2; D gene: NA
CDR3 DNA: TGTGCCAGTAGTTTGTTCGGGACTCCGAGCTCCTACAATGAGCAGTTCTTC; CDR3 protein: CASSLFGTPSSYNEQFF; V gene: TRBV19; clone size: NA; J gene: TRBJ2-1; D gene: NA
CDR3 DNA: TGTGCCAGTGTTAAACAGGGGACTCTCACTGAAGCTTTCTTT; CDR3 protein: CASVKQGTLTEAFF; V gene: TRBV19; clone size: NA; J gene: TRBJ1-1; D gene: TRBD1
CDR3 DNA: TGTGCCAGCCGGCGGGGGGCCGGGGAGCTGTTTTTT; CDR3 protein: CASRRGAGELFF; V gene: TRBV30; clone size: NA; J gene: TRBJ2-2; D gene: TRBD2
CDR3 DNA: TGTGCCAGCAGCTTACAAGGTGGGCGCACTGAAGCTTTCTTT; CDR3 protein: CASSLQGGRTEAFF; V gene: TRBV7-2; clone size: NA; J gene: TRBJ1-1; D gene: NA
CDR3 DNA: TGTGCCACCAGCAGAGGTCCGGGGGAACCTGGAAACACCATATATTTT; CDR3 protein: CATSRGPGEPGNTIYF; V gene: TRBV15; clone size: NA; J gene: TRBJ1-3; D gene: NA